The 14 T cell receptor beta chains below come from one sample, sequenced in a study of cytomegalovirus exposure and HLA in healthy donors. Primers for the PCR totalled 60 Vbeta and 13 Jbeta. Sequenced by immunoSEQ multiplex PCR; TCRdb stores in-frame clones only, minus some. The sample includes tens of thousands of clones. Source material: PBMCs. The origin of the receptors is a woman in her 30s in good health and CMV-seronegative.

Details on this clone: A read error may produce the germline difference seen at one junction end. V usage is TRBV6-5 and J usage is TRBJ2-5, with 8 bases identical to TRBD1. The CDR3 extends over 13 amino acids. CDR1 and CDR2 from the germline V gene are MNHEY and SVGAGI. CDR3 nucleotide sequence: TGTGCCAGCAGCCCAGCCCCAGGGGGCGCACCCGACTTC. Its translation is CASSPAPGGAPDF.

This chain connects TRBV10-2 to TRBJ1-5; D remains unclear. Germline V gives CDR1 WSHSY, CDR2 SAAADI. Trimming took 2 bases from V and 7 from J, leaving 15 bases between them. The CDR3 length is 15 residues. The CDR3, as DNA: TGCGCCAGCAGTGAGGACGGGGAACTTTGGCAGCCCCAGCATTTT. Translating gives CASSEDGELWQPQHF.

The chain combines TRBV19 with TRBJ1-3; 7 nucleotides align to TRBD1. This CDR3 comprises 15 residues. CDR1 and CDR2 (germline): LNHDA, SQIVND (reference sequence). Unmatched junction bases numbered 5, after V lost 6 bases and J lost 0 bases. CDR3 bases: TGTGCCAGTAGCTCCAGGGGGAGCTCTGGAAACACCATATATTTT. Translating it yields CASSSRGSSGNTIYF.

The CDR3 protein is CASSPYARLAGGLTDTQYF. The CDR3 DNA sequence: TGCGCCAGCAGCCCCTACGCGAGACTAGCGGGAGGACTCACAGATACGCAGTATTTT. The genes are TRBV4-1 and TRBJ2-3, with 13 bases identical to TRBD2. V shed 4 bases and J 2 bases; nucleotides not matched to a gene: 12. CDR1 is MGHRA, CDR2 YSYEKL, per germline. There are 19 residues in the CDR3.

The chain is built from TRBV15 and TRBJ2-3; 9 bases match TRBD2. The CDR3 totals 17 residues. The ends lost 0 bases at V and 2 bases at J; junction bases unmatched: 6. From germline, CDR1 is LNHNV and CDR2 YYDKDF (reference sequence). The CDR3 DNA sequence: TGTGCCACCAGCAGAGATGGGGCGGGGGGGCCCACAGATACGCAGTATTTT. It codes for CATSRDGAGGPTDTQYF.

The V gene is TRBV5-1, the J gene TRBJ2-5; 10 bases are shared with TRBD1. This CDR3 is 18 amino acids long. Germline CDR1 and CDR2: SGHRS and YFSETQ. Trimming took 5 bases from V and 4 from J; bases not matched to a gene: 17. The CDR3 protein is CASRFSSSGTGVGETQYF. As DNA, the CDR3 is TGCGCCAGCAGGTTCTCTTCATCCGGGACAGGGGTTGGAGAGACCCAGTACTTC.

The rearrangement links TRBV7-9 to TRBJ2-3; 9 bases match TRBD2. The germline CDR1 and CDR2 sequences are SEHNR and FQNEAQ (reference sequence). V trimming: 4 bases; J trimming: 2 bases; junction bases outside the gene matches: 7. This CDR3 has 16 residues. In DNA, the CDR3 is TGTGCCAGCAGCTCCCCACTAGCGGGCATCACAGATACGCAGTATTTT. It specifies CASSSPLAGITDTQYF.

The chain has TRBV19 and TRBJ2-7; D ambiguous. Trimming left V 6 bases short and J 0 bases short, with 12 bases between. The CDR3 spans 14 residues. Germline-derived CDR1 and CDR2 are LNHDA and SQIVND (reference sequence). The CDR3 nucleotides are TGTGCCAGTAGCACGTCGATCAGCTCCTACGAGCAGTACTTC. Its protein is CASSTSISSYEQYF.

The chain is built from TRBV4-1 and TRBJ1-3; the D is unclear. The CDR3 sequence is 14 residues long. Germline V gene data show CDR1 as MGHRA and CDR2 as YSYEKL. V lost 1 base, J lost 1 base, and 5 bases lay in between. The chain's CDR3 is CASSQGASGNTIYF. In DNA, the CDR3 is TGCGCCAGCAGCCAAGGCGCATCTGGAAACACCATATATTTT.

The chain recombines TRBV5-1 with TRBJ2-5, with a tentative D call TRBD2 (6 bases). V was clipped by 0 bases and J by 3 bases, with 15 bases between them. Germline values: CDR1 SGHRS, CDR2 YFSETQ. The length of the CDR3 is 16 residues. CDR3 residues: CASSLVLARGKETQYF. The CDR3 region has the DNA TGCGCCAGCAGCTTGGTGCTAGCGAGAGGGAAAGAGACCCAGTACTTC.

This chain uses TRBV4-2 with TRBJ2-7; 8 bases align to TRBD2. This CDR3 spans 16 amino acids. The V gene end was trimmed by 4 bases and the J gene end by 4 bases; junction bases not matched to a gene: 12. The germline gives CDR1 LGHNA, CDR2 YNFKEQ. CDR3 nucleotides: TGTGCCAGCAGCCGAGCTACAATTAGCGGGATGTACGAGCAGTACTTC. Translated: CASSRATISGMYEQYF.

The CDR3 region is CASSLPGYYNEQFF. CDR3 in DNA: TGTGCCAGCTCACTCCCAGGTTATTACAATGAGCAGTTCTTC. V usage is TRBV18 and J usage is TRBJ2-1, with D uncertain. Germline V lookup: CDR1 KGHSH, CDR2 LQKENI. This CDR3 contains 14 residues. V was clipped by 4 bases and J by 4 bases, with 11 bases between them.

The chain is built from TRBV29-1 and TRBJ1-1, with 8 bases lining up with TRBD1. J was trimmed by 0 bases and V by 3 bases; bases with no gene match: 3. Per germline, CDR1 SQVTM and CDR2 ANQGSEA. CDR3 length: 14 amino acids. The CDR3 is CSVDRTGMNTEAFF. CDR3 nucleotide sequence: TGCAGCGTTGACCGGACAGGGATGAACACTGAAGCTTTCTTT.

This chain uses TRBV5-1 with TRBJ1-1; TRBD1 matches at 8 bases. The CDR3 contains 12 residues. In germline, CDR1 is SGHRS, CDR2 YFSETQ. V lost 3 bases to trimming and J lost 11 bases; unmatched junction nucleotides: 6. The CDR3 bases are TGCGCCAGCAGCTCGGACAGGGATAGGGCTTTCTTT. Protein product: CASSSDRDRAFF. Based on the CDR3 plus reference TRBV5-1 and TRBJ1-1, the full variable domain is KAGVTQTPRYLIKTRGQQVTLSCSPISGHRSVSWYQQTPGQGLQFLFEYFSETQRNKGNFPGRFSGRQFSNSRSEMNVSTLELGDSALYLCASSSDRDRAFFGQGTRLTVV.